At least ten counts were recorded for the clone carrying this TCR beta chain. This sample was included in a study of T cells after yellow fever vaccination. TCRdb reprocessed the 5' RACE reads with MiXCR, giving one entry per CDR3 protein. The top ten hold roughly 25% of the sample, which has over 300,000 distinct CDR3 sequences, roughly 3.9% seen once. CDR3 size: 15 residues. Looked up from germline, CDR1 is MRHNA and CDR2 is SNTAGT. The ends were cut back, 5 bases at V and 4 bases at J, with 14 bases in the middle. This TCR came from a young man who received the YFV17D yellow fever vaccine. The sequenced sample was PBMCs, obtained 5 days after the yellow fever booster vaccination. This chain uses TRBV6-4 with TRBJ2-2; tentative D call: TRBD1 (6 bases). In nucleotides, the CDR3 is TGTGCCAGCAGTCCACAGGGTGTAAGCACCGGGGAGCTGTTTTTT. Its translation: CASSPQGVSTGELFF.